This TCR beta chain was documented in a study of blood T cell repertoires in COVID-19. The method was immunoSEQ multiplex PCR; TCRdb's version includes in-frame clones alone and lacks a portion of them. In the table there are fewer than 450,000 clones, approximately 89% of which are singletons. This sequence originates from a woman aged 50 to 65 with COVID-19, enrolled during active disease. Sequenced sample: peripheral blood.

The CDR3 loop reads CASSETRGGRVNQPQHF. The CDR3 nucleotides are TGTGCCAGCAGTGAAACTCGAGGGGGCAGGGTCAATCAGCCCCAGCATTTT. The rearrangement links TRBV6-1 to TRBJ1-5; 7 bases are a match to TRBD1. CDR1 MNHNS and CDR2 SASEGT come from the germline V gene. The CDR3 runs 17 residues. Trimming cost V 2 bases and J 3 bases; bases outside gene matches: 10.